The clone carrying this TCR beta chain has just a few counts. Its antigen is not known. The data belong to a study of T cells after posttransplantation cyclophosphamide. The related graft donor's blood sample was taken on the day of bone marrow donation. The study, taken as a whole, reports: Tissue-infiltrating T cells from skin or gut overlapped little with blood T cells. Later post-transplant blood repertoires were often dominated by donor CD8+ memory clones. After PTCy, TRB diversity resembled that of CNI/methotrexate controls.

Trimming took 0 bases from V and 2 from J, leaving 8 bases between them. The germline V gene encodes CDR1 SGDLS and CDR2 YYNGEE. This CDR3 is 14 amino acids long. TCRdb's copy holds only in-frame clones and misses some; the assay was immunoSEQ multiplex PCR. This repertoire holds around 35,000 clones, and none appear only once. The receptor comes from a man younger than 40 in good health and a related stem cell transplant donor. The V gene is TRBV9, the J gene TRBJ1-2; unclear D gene. Sequencing was done on a sample of PBMCs. The CDR3 loop reads CASSVEGPNYGYTF. CDR3 in DNA: TGTGCCAGCAGCGTAGAAGGCCCCAACTATGGCTACACCTTC.